The rows below give T cell receptor beta chains drawn from one sample of a study of shared clonotypes between healthy human individuals. This table comes from immunoSEQ multiplex PCR, and its TCRdb copy is limited to in-frame clones, with some not included. The sample shows over a million clones, around 78% of them seen only once. The sample taken for sequencing was memory CD4+ T cells from PBMCs. Source of these receptors: a man younger than 35 in good health. Some clones in this sample may be carry-over from other donors' samples. Both conserved end residues are part of each CDR3. The D gene is left open where the match is weak. The listing skips clone size in some rows; elsewhere it reads once, few, many or a size class.

>NA|NA|TRBJ2-2|TRBV5-1
TGCGCCAGCAGCTTGTTCGCCGGGGAGCTGTTTTTT
CASSLFAGELFF
>NA|NA|TRBJ2-5|TRBV30
TGTGCCTGGAGAGAGGAAGAGACCCAGTACTTC
CAWREEETQYF
>NA|NA|TRBJ1-4|TRBV7-2
TGTGCCAGCAGCTTAGTGGGCAGGGCGACTAATGAAAAACTGTTTTTT
CASSLVGRATNEKLFF
>NA|NA|TRBJ2-2|TRBV14
TGTGCCAGCAGCCAAGGTCAGGGGTGGACCACCGGGGAGCTGTTTTTT
CASSQGQGWTTGELFF
>NA|NA|TRBJ2-3|TRBV6-6
TGTGCCAGCAGTTACTCGAGTAGTAGGTCTGATACGCAGTATTTT
CASSYSSSRSDTQYF
>NA|NA|TRBJ2-6|TRBV14
TGTGCCAGCAGCCAACGTTGGCGGGGCTCTGGGGCCAACGTCCTGACTTTC
CASSQRWRGSGANVLTF
>NA|NA|TRBJ2-7|TRBV5-1
TGCGCCAGCAGCTTAAGACAGCCGAGATACGAGCAGTACTTC
CASSLRQPRYEQYF
>NA|NA|TRBJ2-3|TRBV5-1
TGCGCCAGCAGCTTGGATAGCCTGACAGATACGCAGTATTTT
CASSLDSLTDTQYF
>NA|NA|TRBJ2-2|TRBV7-2
TGTGCCAGCAGCTTAAACACCAGGGGACACGGGGAGCTGTTTTTT
CASSLNTRGHGELFF
>NA|NA|TRBJ2-7|TRBV28
TGTGCCAGCAGGCCCCCCGGACTCGGAGGAGGGGAGCAGTACTTC
CASRPPGLGGGEQYF
>NA|NA|TRBJ1-1|TRBV28
TGTGCCAGCACCACCAAGGTGAACGCTTTCTTT
CASTTKVNAFF
>TRBD2|NA|TRBJ2-5|TRBV15
TGTGCCACCAGCCGCGGGGGGATGGAGGAGACCCAGTACTTC
CATSRGGMEETQYF
>NA|once|TRBJ1-2|TRBV15
TGTGCCACGGGGGTGGGGCATGGGTACGGCGGCTACACCTTC
CATGVGHGYGGYTF
>TRBD2|NA|TRBJ2-2|TRBV18
TGTGCCAGCTCATCAGGCGGACTAGCCACCGGGGAGCTGTTTTTT
CASSSGGLATGELFF
>NA|NA|TRBJ2-7|TRBV27
TGTGCCAGCAGTCTCTCCTATCCCGGGCCCTACGAGCAGTACTTC
CASSLSYPGPYEQYF
>TRBD2|NA|TRBJ2-2|TRBV5-1
TGCGCCAGCAGCTTCTCCGGAACTAGCGGGAGCAGCACCGGGGAGCTGTTTTTT
CASSFSGTSGSSTGELFF
>NA|NA|TRBJ1-3|TRBV28
TGTGCCAGCAGTTTAAGGAGGGGCCGTGTGAGCTCTGGAAACACCATATATTTT
CASSLRRGRVSSGNTIYF
>NA|NA|TRBJ1-4|TRBV18
TGTGCCAGCTCACCAACGGAGCCGCGAGAAAAACTGTTTTTT
CASSPTEPREKLFF
>NA|NA|TRBJ2-7|TRBV9
TGTGCCAGCAGCCTGGGCGGGGGCTATAGCTCCTACGAGCAGTACTTC
CASSLGGGYSSYEQYF
>TRBD1|NA|TRBJ1-5|TRBV6-6
TGTGCCAGCAGGCCCCACGGGACAGGGGTTCAGCCCCAGCATTTT
CASRPHGTGVQPQHF
>NA|NA|TRBJ2-7|TRBV5-1
TGCGCCAGCTCTACTCAGGGCCCCCCGGGCGAGCAGTACTTC
CASSTQGPPGEQYF
>NA|NA|TRBJ1-1|TRBV18
TGTGCCAGCTCACCCACCGGGAAAGGGGGGGGTGAAGCTTTCTTT
CASSPTGKGGGEAFF
>TRBD1|NA|TRBJ1-1|TRBV7-9
TGTGCCAGCAGCTCCCAGGCCCGGACAGGTGAAGCTTTCTTT
CASSSQARTGEAFF
>NA|NA|TRBJ2-2|TRBV5-1
TGCGCCAGCAGCCCATCTGGGCGGCAGGTCACCGGGGAGCTGTTTTTT
CASSPSGRQVTGELFF
>TRBD2|NA|TRBJ2-2|TRBV4-1
TGCGCCAGCAGCCAAGAAGAACTAGCGGGAGGGTTCACCGGGGAGCTGTTTTTT
CASSQEELAGGFTGELFF
>NA|NA|TRBJ2-5|TRBV4-3
TGCGCCAGCAGCCAAGATGTGTTTACAGCCCAAGAGACCCAGTACTTC
CASSQDVFTAQETQYF
>NA|NA|TRBJ1-2|TRBV19
TGTGCCAGTAGCCTTGCAGGGAGCTATGGCTACACCTTC
CASSLAGSYGYTF
>NA|few|TRBJ1-5|TRBV19
TGTGCCAGTACCACTGGGGGGACCCCTTATCAGCCCCAGCATTTT
CASTTGGTPYQPQHF
>NA|NA|TRBJ1-1|TRBV7-9
TGTGCCAGCAGCGACCAAAGAACAGGGTCTAGAGCTTTCTTT
CASSDQRTGSRAFF
>NA|NA|TRBJ2-1|TRBV29-1
TGCAGCGTCTCGATTGACAGAACTTACAATGAGCAGTTCTTC
CSVSIDRTYNEQFF
>NA|NA|TRBJ2-5|TRBV10-3
TGTGCCATCAGTGAGCCTCAAGAGACCCAGTACTTC
CAISEPQETQYF
>NA|NA|TRBJ2-7|TRBV6-5
TGTGCCAGCAGTCCCCGATTCCGGGCCTACTACGAGCAGTACTTC
CASSPRFRAYYEQYF
>NA|NA|TRBJ1-5|TRBV6-1
TGTGCCAGCAGTGGACAGTCGACTTATCAGCCCCAGCATTTT
CASSGQSTYQPQHF
>TRBD1|NA|TRBJ1-2|TRBV9
TGTGCCAGCAGCGCCACCACAGGGGGCATGGGCTACTATGGCTACACCTTC
CASSATTGGMGYYGYTF
>NA|NA|TRBJ1-3|TRBV4-3
TGCGCCAGCAGCCAAGCCCTAGTGTCAGTCTCTGGAAACACCATATATTTT
CASSQALVSVSGNTIYF
>TRBD1|NA|TRBJ2-3|TRBV5-6
TGTGCCAGCAGCTTGGCCAAGAGGGGGCGGTCAGATACGCAGTATTTT
CASSLAKRGRSDTQYF